Below, one T cell receptor (beta chain) is given with its context. CDR1 and CDR2 (germline): SGHAT, FQNNGV. The CDR3 contains 16 residues. V lost 4 bases and J 4 bases, leaving 16 bases between the germline ends. These data come from a study of T cell changes during pregnancy in multiple sclerosis. Measured with immunoSEQ multiplex PCR; TCRdb has only the in-frame clones, and not every one. The sample comprises tens of thousands of clones, about 90% of which are singletons, and 7% to 8% rests with the top ten. V usage is TRBV11-2 and J usage is TRBJ1-4; possibly TRBD1 for D (6 bases). This clonotype was obtained from a female donor with multiple sclerosis, enrolled in a pregnancy study. Sequences were derived from CD8+ T cells from peripheral blood mononuclear cells, sampled after pregnancy. The CDR3 nucleotides read TGTGCCAGCAGCTGGAGTATGGGGGCAAGTAATGAAAAACTGTTTTTT. Protein sequence: CASSWSMGASNEKLFF. Filled out from reference TRBV11-2 and TRBJ1-4, the complete variable domain reads EAGVAQSPRYKIIEKRQSVAFWCNPISGHATLYWYQQILGQGPKLLIQFQNNGVVDDSQLPKDRFSAERLKGVDSTLKIQPAKLEDSAVYLCASSWSMGASNEKLFFGSGTQLSVL.